This is a list of T cell receptor beta chains from one sample in a study of blood T cell repertoires in COVID-19. TCRdb's table, derived via immunoSEQ multiplex PCR, lists solely in-frame clones and lacks some. The sample lists about 280,000 clones, roughly four fifths seen once, with 5% in the top ten. Sequencing input: PBMCs or T cells enriched from blood (not recorded which). These receptors were obtained from a man in his forties or fifties who had been exposed to COVID-19. The conserved cysteine and the conserved F or W are not part of the CDR3 here.

TRBJ2-4	TRBV11-3	ASSLDSLGLAKNIQY
TRBJ1-2	TRBV12-3/TRBV12-4	ASSPGTLRGYT
TRBJ2-3	TRBV5-8	ASSFVRQAGGITDTQY
TRBJ2-7	TRBV30	AWSVLAGAYEQY
TRBJ1-1	TRBV12-3/TRBV12-4	ASSLGGGPAF
TRBJ2-3	TRBV27	ASRIWTGGDTQY
TRBJ2-5	TRBV10-2	ASSESFVQETQY
TRBJ1-1	TRBV28	ASSPSTPERTEAF
TRBJ2-1	TRBV30	ASLADSYNEQF
TRBJ2-7	TRBV3-1/TRBV3-2	ASSQRTVYEQY
TRBJ2-5	TRBV5-4	ASSEGQTSVETQY
TRBJ2-1	TRBV7-3	ASSISGTRTNEQF
TRBJ1-2	TRBV19	ASMERQGGRHGYT
TRBJ2-3	TRBV11-1	ASSPGVADTQY
TRBJ2-2	TRBV7-9	ASSRLAGAAGELF
TRBJ2-7	TRBV6-5	ASSYVSSSYEQY
TRBJ2-7	TRBV16	ASTPTVGLAGEQY
TRBJ2-2	TRBV12-3/TRBV12-4	ASRRVTTGELF